The rows below give T cell receptor beta chains drawn from one sample of a study of T cell responses to AZD1222 COVID-19 vaccine. Profiled with immunoSEQ multiplex PCR; TCRdb holds only in-frame clones, not every one. Among more than 75,000 clones listed, about 89% were seen once. Here the sequenced sample was peripheral blood, taken on day 0 of AZD1222 vaccination. These receptors were collected from an adult in good health. The CDR3 runs from the conserved cysteine through the conserved F or W. D genes are given only for firm matches. Clone size appears in some rows only: once, few, many, or a class for an expanded clone.

d_gene: -
abundance: -
v_gene: TRBV4-3
j_gene: TRBJ2-2
len: 17
CDR3aa: CASSQDGELKGTGELFF
CDR3nt: TGCGCCAGCAGCCAAGATGGGGAGTTAAAAGGGACCGGGGAGCTGTTTTTT

d_gene: TRBD1
abundance: -
v_gene: TRBV28
j_gene: TRBJ2-7
len: 15
CDR3aa: CASSLGGTGYYEQYF
CDR3nt: TGTGCCAGCAGTTTAGGGGGGACAGGGTACTACGAGCAGTACTTC

d_gene: -
abundance: once
v_gene: TRBV10-3
j_gene: TRBJ1-1
len: 15
CDR3aa: CAISDRVTKGTEAFF
CDR3nt: TGTGCCATCAGTGACAGGGTGACCAAGGGCACTGAAGCTTTCTTT

d_gene: -
abundance: -
v_gene: TRBV7-9
j_gene: TRBJ1-1
len: 13
CDR3aa: CASSLDQNTEAFF
CDR3nt: TGTGCCAGCAGCCTCGACCAGAACACTGAAGCTTTCTTT

d_gene: TRBD1
abundance: -
v_gene: TRBV28
j_gene: TRBJ1-3
len: 20
CDR3aa: CASSLWGMGQGVSSGNTIYF
CDR3nt: TGTGCCAGCAGTTTATGGGGGATGGGACAGGGAGTTTCCTCTGGAAACACCATATATTTT

d_gene: -
abundance: -
v_gene: TRBV4-3
j_gene: TRBJ2-5
len: 18
CDR3aa: CASSQVRRAGLFQETQYF
CDR3nt: TGCGCCAGCAGCCAAGTCCGTAGGGCAGGCCTTTTTCAAGAGACCCAGTACTTC

d_gene: TRBD1
abundance: -
v_gene: TRBV5-1
j_gene: TRBJ1-2
len: 18
CDR3aa: CASSPTGTGERANYGYTF
CDR3nt: TGCGCCAGCAGCCCTACCGGGACAGGGGAAAGAGCTAACTATGGCTACACCTTC

d_gene: -
abundance: -
v_gene: TRBV5-1
j_gene: TRBJ1-1
len: 14
CDR3aa: CASSRPAGDTEAFF
CDR3nt: TGCGCCAGCAGCCGCCCCGCGGGAGACACTGAAGCTTTCTTT

d_gene: TRBD1
abundance: -
v_gene: TRBV19
j_gene: TRBJ1-3
len: 14
CDR3aa: CATTWDRDRNTIYF
CDR3nt: TGTGCCACTACTTGGGACAGGGATAGAAACACCATATATTTT

d_gene: -
abundance: few
v_gene: TRBV5-5
j_gene: TRBJ2-6
len: 14
CDR3aa: CASRSNGGANVLTF
CDR3nt: TGTGCCAGCAGGTCCAACGGTGGGGCCAACGTCCTGACTTTC

d_gene: -
abundance: -
v_gene: TRBV29-1
j_gene: TRBJ1-3
len: 10
CDR3aa: CSVLSDTIYF
CDR3nt: TGCAGCGTTTTGAGTGACACCATATATTTT

d_gene: -
abundance: -
v_gene: TRBV18
j_gene: TRBJ1-5
len: 14
CDR3aa: CASSPQGGHEPQHF
CDR3nt: TGTGCCAGCTCACCACAGGGTGGTCATGAGCCCCAGCATTTT

d_gene: -
abundance: -
v_gene: TRBV11-3
j_gene: TRBJ2-3
len: 15
CDR3aa: CASSSPGERTDTQYF
CDR3nt: TGTGCCAGCAGCTCCCCAGGAGAGCGCACAGATACGCAGTATTTT

d_gene: -
abundance: -
v_gene: TRBV7-2
j_gene: TRBJ1-5
len: 13
CDR3aa: CASSASQGRPQHF
CDR3nt: TGTGCCAGCAGTGCCTCGCAAGGAAGGCCCCAGCATTTT

d_gene: -
abundance: -
v_gene: TRBV5-6
j_gene: TRBJ2-1
len: 13
CDR3aa: CASSLRTYNEQFF
CDR3nt: TGTGCCAGCAGCTTGCGGACTTACAATGAGCAGTTCTTC

d_gene: -
abundance: -
v_gene: TRBV7-3
j_gene: TRBJ2-1
len: 15
CDR3aa: CASSREADSYNEQFF
CDR3nt: TGTGCCAGCAGCCGAGAGGCAGACTCCTACAATGAGCAGTTCTTC

d_gene: TRBD1
abundance: -
v_gene: TRBV7-2
j_gene: TRBJ1-3
len: 14
CDR3aa: CASSTTGGGNTIYF
CDR3nt: TGTGCCAGCAGCACGACAGGGGGCGGAAACACCATATATTTT

d_gene: TRBD1
abundance: -
v_gene: TRBV28
j_gene: TRBJ1-2
len: 17
CDR3aa: CASSYPGQGDPNYGYTF
CDR3nt: TGTGCCAGCAGTTACCCCGGACAGGGAGACCCTAACTATGGCTACACCTTC

d_gene: -
abundance: -
v_gene: TRBV7-2
j_gene: TRBJ2-3
len: 14
CDR3aa: CASSLVLPTDTQYF
CDR3nt: TGTGCCAGCAGCTTAGTACTACCCACAGATACGCAGTATTTT

d_gene: -
abundance: -
v_gene: TRBV29-1
j_gene: TRBJ2-2
len: 14
CDR3aa: CSVERGSNTGELFF
CDR3nt: TGCAGCGTTGAAAGGGGTTCAAACACCGGGGAGCTGTTTTTT

d_gene: -
abundance: -
v_gene: TRBV19
j_gene: TRBJ1-4
len: 13
CDR3aa: CASSGETHEKLFF
CDR3nt: TGTGCCAGTAGTGGTGAGACACATGAAAAACTGTTTTTT

d_gene: -
abundance: -
v_gene: TRBV5-4
j_gene: TRBJ1-2
len: 15
CDR3aa: CASSLAAGANYGYTF
CDR3nt: TGTGCCAGCAGCTTGGCTGCAGGGGCTAACTATGGCTACACCTTC

d_gene: -
abundance: -
v_gene: TRBV5-6
j_gene: TRBJ1-4
len: 13
CDR3aa: CASSLDLNEKLFF
CDR3nt: TGTGCCAGCAGCTTGGACCTTAATGAAAAACTGTTTTTT

d_gene: -
abundance: -
v_gene: TRBV3-1/TRBV3-2
j_gene: TRBJ2-3
len: 15
CDR3aa: CASSPSWGGLDTQYF
CDR3nt: TGTGCCAGCAGCCCCTCCTGGGGGGGCTTAGATACGCAGTATTTT

d_gene: TRBD1
abundance: -
v_gene: TRBV7-3
j_gene: TRBJ1-6
len: 16
CDR3aa: CASSLTGDRYNSPLHF
CDR3nt: TGTGCCAGCAGCTTAACAGGGGACAGATATAATTCACCCCTCCACTTT

d_gene: TRBD2
abundance: -
v_gene: TRBV6-2/TRBV6-3
j_gene: TRBJ2-5
len: 15
CDR3aa: CASIPAGRVQETQYF
CDR3nt: TGTGCCAGCATCCCCGCCGGGAGGGTCCAAGAGACCCAGTACTTC

d_gene: TRBD1
abundance: -
v_gene: TRBV5-1
j_gene: TRBJ1-5
len: 15
CDR3aa: CASSLNTGGSQPQHF
CDR3nt: TGCGCCAGCAGCTTGAATACAGGGGGCTCCCAGCCCCAGCATTTT

d_gene: -
abundance: -
v_gene: TRBV4-2
j_gene: TRBJ1-2
len: 13
CDR3aa: CASSQGPSYGYTF
CDR3nt: TGTGCCAGCAGCCAAGGCCCGAGCTATGGCTACACCTTC

d_gene: TRBD1
abundance: -
v_gene: TRBV18
j_gene: TRBJ2-5
len: 15
CDR3aa: CASSLRDRVLETQYF
CDR3nt: TGTGCCAGCTCACTCCGGGACAGGGTGTTAGAGACCCAGTACTTC

d_gene: -
abundance: -
v_gene: TRBV2
j_gene: TRBJ1-1
len: 14
CDR3aa: CASSAGHGTAEAFF
CDR3nt: TGTGCCAGCAGCGCGGGACACGGAACCGCTGAAGCTTTCTTT

d_gene: -
abundance: -
v_gene: TRBV3-1/TRBV3-2
j_gene: TRBJ2-1
len: 13
CDR3aa: CASSHLWYNEQFF
CDR3nt: TGTGCCAGCAGCCACCTGTGGTACAATGAGCAGTTCTTC

d_gene: TRBD2
abundance: -
v_gene: TRBV9
j_gene: TRBJ2-1
len: 16
CDR3aa: CASTAGRGTPRDEQFF
CDR3nt: TGTGCCAGCACCGCGGGGCGGGGGACCCCAAGGGATGAGCAGTTCTTC

d_gene: TRBD2
abundance: -
v_gene: TRBV29-1
j_gene: TRBJ2-1
len: 16
CDR3aa: CSVLTSGQSSYNEQFF
CDR3nt: TGCAGCGTTCTGACTAGCGGCCAGAGCTCCTACAATGAGCAGTTCTTC

d_gene: -
abundance: once
v_gene: TRBV18
j_gene: TRBJ2-5
len: 14
CDR3aa: CASSEIARIETQYF
CDR3nt: TGTGCCAGCTCGGAGATTGCACGTATTGAGACCCAGTACTTC

d_gene: -
abundance: -
v_gene: TRBV3-1/TRBV3-2
j_gene: TRBJ1-6
len: 15
CDR3aa: CASSRTGPTNSPLHF
CDR3nt: TGTGCCAGCAGCCGGACCGGACCGACTAATTCACCCCTCCACTTT

d_gene: -
abundance: -
v_gene: TRBV30
j_gene: TRBJ2-4
len: 14
CDR3aa: CAWGWGVGQNIQYF
CDR3nt: TGTGCCTGGGGATGGGGGGTAGGCCAAAACATTCAGTACTTC

d_gene: -
abundance: -
v_gene: TRBV18
j_gene: TRBJ1-6
len: 20
CDR3aa: CASSPARGAGISSYNSPLHF
CDR3nt: TGTGCCAGCTCACCCGCGAGGGGAGCAGGCATCAGCTCCTATAATTCACCCCTCCACTTT

d_gene: -
abundance: -
v_gene: TRBV21-1
j_gene: TRBJ2-3
len: 18
CDR3aa: CASSSRQGFSNTADTQYF
CDR3nt: TGTGCCAGCAGCAGCCGCCAGGGGTTTTCGAATACTGCAGATACGCAGTATTTT

d_gene: TRBD1
abundance: once
v_gene: TRBV28
j_gene: TRBJ2-7
len: 16
CDR3aa: CASSLWGQGGGYEQYF
CDR3nt: TGTGCCAGCAGTTTATGGGGACAGGGGGGAGGCTACGAGCAGTACTTC

d_gene: -
abundance: -
v_gene: TRBV5-8
j_gene: TRBJ1-6
len: 13
CDR3aa: CASSLAVGSPLHF
CDR3nt: TGTGCCAGCAGCTTGGCCGTCGGTTCACCCCTCCACTTT

d_gene: -
abundance: -
v_gene: TRBV7-8
j_gene: TRBJ1-6
len: 17
CDR3aa: CASSLKGAGSYNSPLHF
CDR3nt: TGTGCCAGCAGCTTAAAAGGGGCCGGCTCCTATAATTCACCCCTCCACTTT

d_gene: TRBD1
abundance: once
v_gene: TRBV15
j_gene: TRBJ1-2
len: 16
CDR3aa: CATSRPGTEKGYGYTF
CDR3nt: TGTGCCACCAGCAGACCCGGGACAGAAAAGGGCTATGGCTACACCTTC